This TCR beta chain comes out of a study of blood T cell repertoires in COVID-19. On the study more broadly: The analysed material was cDNA or gDNA that came from T cells, B-cell-depleted T cells, or PBMCs.

Trimming cost V 5 bases and J 2 bases, with 10 bases left between them. The CDR3 runs 13 residues. In germline, CDR1 is SGHNT, CDR2 YYREEE (reference sequence). Source study methods: Nucleated cell counts were estimated from reference gene primer amplification. TCRdb's copy holds only in-frame clones and misses some; the assay was immunoSEQ multiplex PCR. For V, J and clone size, that table is used; D and trimming come from the DNA. The sample contains 150,000 to 200,000 clones, roughly 85% of which appear only once. The clonotype comes from a man over 45 with active or convalescent COVID-19. Material for sequencing was peripheral blood. This chain uses TRBV5-4 with TRBJ2-5; perhaps TRBD1 as D (6 bases). CDR3 sequence (DNA): TGTGCCAGCAGTTCACAGGGACAAGAGACCCAGTACTTC. Its protein product is CASSSQGQETQYF.